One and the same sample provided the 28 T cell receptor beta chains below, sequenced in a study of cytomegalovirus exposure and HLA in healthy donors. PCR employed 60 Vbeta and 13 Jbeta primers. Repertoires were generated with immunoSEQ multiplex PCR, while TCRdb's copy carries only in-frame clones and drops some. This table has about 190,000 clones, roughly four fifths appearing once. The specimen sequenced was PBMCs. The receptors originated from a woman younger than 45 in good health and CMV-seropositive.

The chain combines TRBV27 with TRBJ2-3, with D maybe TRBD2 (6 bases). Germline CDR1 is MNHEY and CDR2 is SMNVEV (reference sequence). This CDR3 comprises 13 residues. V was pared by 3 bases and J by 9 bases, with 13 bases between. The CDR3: CASSLGHGRTQYF. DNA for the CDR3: TGTGCCAGCAGTTTGGGCCACGGGAGAACGCAGTATTTT.

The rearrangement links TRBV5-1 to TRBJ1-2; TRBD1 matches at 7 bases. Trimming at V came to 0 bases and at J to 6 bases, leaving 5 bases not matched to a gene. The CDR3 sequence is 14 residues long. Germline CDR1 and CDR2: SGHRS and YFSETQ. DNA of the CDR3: TGCGCCAGCAGCTTGGGTCAGGGGGTTGATGGCTACACCTTC. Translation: CASSLGQGVDGYTF.

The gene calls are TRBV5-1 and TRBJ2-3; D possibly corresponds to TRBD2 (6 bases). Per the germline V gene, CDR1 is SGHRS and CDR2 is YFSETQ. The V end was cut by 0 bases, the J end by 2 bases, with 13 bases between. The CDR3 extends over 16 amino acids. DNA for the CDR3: TGCGCCAGCAGCTTGGGAAAACGGGAGAACACAGATACGCAGTATTTT. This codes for CASSLGKRENTDTQYF.

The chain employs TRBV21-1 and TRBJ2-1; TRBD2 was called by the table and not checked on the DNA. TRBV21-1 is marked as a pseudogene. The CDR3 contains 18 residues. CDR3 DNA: TGTGCCAGCGAGGGTCTGGTTGTAGCGGGGGAACCCTACAATGAGCAGTTCTTC. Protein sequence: CASEGLVVAGEPYNEQFF.

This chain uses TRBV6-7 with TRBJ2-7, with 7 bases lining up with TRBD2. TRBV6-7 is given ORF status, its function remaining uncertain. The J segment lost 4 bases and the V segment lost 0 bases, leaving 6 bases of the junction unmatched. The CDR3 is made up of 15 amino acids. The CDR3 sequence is CASSYSRCGSYEQYF. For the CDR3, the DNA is TGTGCCAGCAGTTACTCGAGGTGCGGGAGTTACGAGCAGTACTTC.

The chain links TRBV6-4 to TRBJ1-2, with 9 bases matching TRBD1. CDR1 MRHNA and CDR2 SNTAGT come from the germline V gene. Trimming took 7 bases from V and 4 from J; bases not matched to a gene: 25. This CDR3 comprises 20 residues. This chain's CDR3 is CASNPTGATGQGFRGYGYTF. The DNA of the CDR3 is TGTGCCAGCAACCCCACGGGGGCTACGGGACAGGGCTTCCGAGGCTATGGCTACACCTTC.

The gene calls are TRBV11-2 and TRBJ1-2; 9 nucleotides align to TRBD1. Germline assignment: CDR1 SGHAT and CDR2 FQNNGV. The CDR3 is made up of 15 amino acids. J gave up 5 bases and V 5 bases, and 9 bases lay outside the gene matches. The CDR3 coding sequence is TGTGCCAGCAGCGCAACCGGGACAGGGCGGTATGGCTACACCTTC. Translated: CASSATGTGRYGYTF.

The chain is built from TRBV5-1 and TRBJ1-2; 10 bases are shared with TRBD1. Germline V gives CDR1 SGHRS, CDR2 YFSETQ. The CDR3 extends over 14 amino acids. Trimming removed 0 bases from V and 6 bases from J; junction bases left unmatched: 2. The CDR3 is CASSLGGTGDGYTF. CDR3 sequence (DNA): TGCGCCAGCAGCTTGGGAGGGACAGGGGATGGCTACACCTTC.

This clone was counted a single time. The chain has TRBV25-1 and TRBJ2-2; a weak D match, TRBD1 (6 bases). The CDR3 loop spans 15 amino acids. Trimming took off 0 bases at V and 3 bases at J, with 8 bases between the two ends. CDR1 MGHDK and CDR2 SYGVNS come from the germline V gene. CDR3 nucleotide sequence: TGTGCCAGCAGTGAATATAGGGGGTACACCGGGGAGCTGTTTTTT. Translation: CASSEYRGYTGELFF.

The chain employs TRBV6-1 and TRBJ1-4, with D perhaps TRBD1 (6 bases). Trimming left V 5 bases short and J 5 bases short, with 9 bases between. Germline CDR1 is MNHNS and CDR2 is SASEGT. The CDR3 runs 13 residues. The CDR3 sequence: CASSTQGNEKLFF. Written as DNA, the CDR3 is TGTGCCAGCAGTACGCAGGGGAATGAAAAACTGTTTTTT.

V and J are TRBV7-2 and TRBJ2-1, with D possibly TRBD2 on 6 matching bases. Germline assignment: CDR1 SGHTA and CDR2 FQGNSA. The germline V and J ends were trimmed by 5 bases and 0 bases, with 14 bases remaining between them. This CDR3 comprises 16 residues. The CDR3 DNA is TGTGCCAGCAGCCCCCTCGGGGGAAGCTCCTACAATGAGCAGTTCTTC. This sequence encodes CASSPLGGSSYNEQFF.

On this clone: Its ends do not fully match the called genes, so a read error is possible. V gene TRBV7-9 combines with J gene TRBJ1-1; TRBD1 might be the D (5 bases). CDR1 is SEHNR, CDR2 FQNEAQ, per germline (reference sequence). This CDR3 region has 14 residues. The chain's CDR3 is CSSSPGFMNTEAFF. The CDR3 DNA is TGTTCCAGCAGCCCAGGGTTCATGAACACTGAAGCTTTCTTT.

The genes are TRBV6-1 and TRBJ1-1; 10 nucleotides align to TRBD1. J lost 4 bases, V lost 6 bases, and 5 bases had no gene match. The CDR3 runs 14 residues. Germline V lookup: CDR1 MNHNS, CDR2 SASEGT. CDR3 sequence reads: CASSPGQGTTEAFF. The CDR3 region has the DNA TGTGCCAGCAGCCCGGGACAGGGGACCACTGAAGCTTTCTTT.

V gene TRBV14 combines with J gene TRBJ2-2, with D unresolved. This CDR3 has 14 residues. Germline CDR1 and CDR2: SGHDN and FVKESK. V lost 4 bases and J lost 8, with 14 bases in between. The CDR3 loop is CASSPDSFVGELFF. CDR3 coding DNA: TGTGCCAGCAGCCCAGACTCGTTCGTAGGGGAGCTGTTTTTT. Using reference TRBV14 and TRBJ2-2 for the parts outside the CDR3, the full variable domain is EAGVTQFPSHSVIEKGQTVTLRCDPISGHDNLYWYRRVMGKEIKFLLHFVKESKQDESGMPNNRFLAERTGGTYSTLKVQPAELEDSGVYFCASSPDSFVGELFFGEGSRLTVL.

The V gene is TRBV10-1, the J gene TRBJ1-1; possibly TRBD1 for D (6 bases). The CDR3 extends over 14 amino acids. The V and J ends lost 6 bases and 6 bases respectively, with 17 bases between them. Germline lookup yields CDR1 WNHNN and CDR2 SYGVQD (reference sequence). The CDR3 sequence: CASSLRDTGAEAFF. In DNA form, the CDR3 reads TGCGCCAGCAGCCTCCGGGACACCGGCGCTGAAGCTTTCTTT.

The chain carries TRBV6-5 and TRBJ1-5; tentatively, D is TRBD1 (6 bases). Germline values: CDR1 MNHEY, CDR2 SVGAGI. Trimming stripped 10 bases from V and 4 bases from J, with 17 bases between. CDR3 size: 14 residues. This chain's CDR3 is CATKSGTRNQPQHF. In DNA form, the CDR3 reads TGTGCCACCAAGTCCGGGACAAGAAATCAGCCCCAGCATTTT.

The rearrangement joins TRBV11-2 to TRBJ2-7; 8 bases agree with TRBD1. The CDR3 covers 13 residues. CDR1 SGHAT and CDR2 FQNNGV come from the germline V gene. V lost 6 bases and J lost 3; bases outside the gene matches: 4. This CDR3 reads CASRRQGIYEQYF. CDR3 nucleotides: TGTGCCAGCAGGCGACAGGGGATCTACGAGCAGTACTTC.

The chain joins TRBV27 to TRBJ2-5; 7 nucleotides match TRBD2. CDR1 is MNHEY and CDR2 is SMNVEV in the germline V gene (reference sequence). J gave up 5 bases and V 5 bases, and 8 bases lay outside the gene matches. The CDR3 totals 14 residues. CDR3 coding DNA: TGTGCCAGCAGTCCGAGACTAGCCGAGGAGACCCAGTACTTC. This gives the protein CASSPRLAEETQYF.

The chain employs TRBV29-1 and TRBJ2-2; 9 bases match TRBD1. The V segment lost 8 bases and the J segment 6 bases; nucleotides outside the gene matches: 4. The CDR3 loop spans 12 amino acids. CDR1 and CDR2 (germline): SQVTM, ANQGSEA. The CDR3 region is CSIGQGPGELFF. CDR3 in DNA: TGCAGCATAGGACAGGGGCCCGGGGAGCTGTTTTTT.

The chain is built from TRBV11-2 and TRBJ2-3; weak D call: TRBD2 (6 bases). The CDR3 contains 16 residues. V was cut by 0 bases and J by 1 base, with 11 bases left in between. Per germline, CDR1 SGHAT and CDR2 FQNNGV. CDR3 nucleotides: TGTGCCAGCAGCTTAGATGGGGGGTGGGGCACAGATACGCAGTATTTT. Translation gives CASSLDGGWGTDTQYF.

CDR3 residues: CASSYRTSGRALYF. As DNA, the CDR3 is TGTGCCAGCAGTTATAGGACTAGCGGGAGGGCTTTGTACTTC. This rearrangement joins TRBV27 to TRBJ2-7, with 15 bases matching TRBD2. The V gene end was trimmed by 4 bases and the J gene end by 12 bases; junction bases not matched to a gene: 7. This CDR3 comprises 14 residues. Germline CDR1 is MNHEY and CDR2 is SMNVEV (reference sequence).

CDR3 sequence: CASSYSLAGGEKLFF. The CDR3 nucleotides are TGTGCCAGCAGTTACTCATTGGCAGGGGGAGAAAAACTGTTTTTT. V is TRBV6-5 and J is TRBJ1-4; 7 nucleotides line up with TRBD1. Unmatched junction bases numbered 6, after V lost 0 bases and J lost 8 bases. Germline CDR1 reads MNHEY; CDR2 reads SVGAGI. This CDR3 is 15 amino acids long.

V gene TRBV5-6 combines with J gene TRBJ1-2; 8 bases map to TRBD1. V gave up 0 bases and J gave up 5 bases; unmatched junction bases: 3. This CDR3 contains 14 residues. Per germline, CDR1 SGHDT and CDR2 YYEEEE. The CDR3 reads CASSLGDRGYGYTF. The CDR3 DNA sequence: TGTGCCAGCAGCTTGGGCGACAGGGGTTATGGCTACACCTTC.

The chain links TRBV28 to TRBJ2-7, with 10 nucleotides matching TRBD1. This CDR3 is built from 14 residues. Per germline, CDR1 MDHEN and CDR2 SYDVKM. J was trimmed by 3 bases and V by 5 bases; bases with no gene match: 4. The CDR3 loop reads CASSAGTGDYEQYF. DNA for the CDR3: TGTGCCAGCAGTGCCGGGACAGGGGACTACGAGCAGTACTTC.

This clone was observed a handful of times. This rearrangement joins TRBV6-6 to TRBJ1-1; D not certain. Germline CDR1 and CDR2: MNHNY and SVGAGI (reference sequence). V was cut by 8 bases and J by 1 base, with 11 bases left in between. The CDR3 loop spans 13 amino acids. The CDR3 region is CASSVAKNTEAFF. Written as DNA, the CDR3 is TGTGCCAGCTCGGTCGCGAAGAACACTGAAGCTTTCTTT.

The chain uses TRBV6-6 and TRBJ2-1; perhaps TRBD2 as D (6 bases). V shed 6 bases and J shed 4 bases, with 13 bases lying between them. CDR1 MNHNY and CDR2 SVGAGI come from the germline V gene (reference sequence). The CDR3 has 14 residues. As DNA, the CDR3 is TGTGCCAGCAGCCGGATAGCGGATTACAATGAGCAGTTCTTC. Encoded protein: CASSRIADYNEQFF.

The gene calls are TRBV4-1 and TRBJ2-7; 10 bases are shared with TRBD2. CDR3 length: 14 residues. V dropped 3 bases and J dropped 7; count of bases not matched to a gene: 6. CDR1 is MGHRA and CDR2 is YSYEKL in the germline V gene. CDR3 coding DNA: TGCGCCAGCAGCCAGGCTAGCGGGAGCAAGGAGCAGTACTTC. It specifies CASSQASGSKEQYF.

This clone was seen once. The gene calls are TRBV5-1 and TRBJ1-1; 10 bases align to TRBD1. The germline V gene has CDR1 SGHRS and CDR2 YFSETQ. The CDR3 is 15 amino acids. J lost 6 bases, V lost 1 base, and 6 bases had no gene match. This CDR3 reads CASSLIWGTGAEAFF. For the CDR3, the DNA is TGCGCCAGCAGCTTGATCTGGGGGACAGGGGCTGAAGCTTTCTTT.